This entry concerns a single T cell receptor beta chain. V lost 6 bases and J 1 base, leaving 16 bases between the germline ends. CDR3 length equals 15 residues. Germline V gene lookup returns CDR1 MNHEY and CDR2 SVGAGI. This sample was included in a study of blood T cell repertoires in COVID-19. Study overall: The study drew acute and convalescent COVID-19 samples from the United States, Italy and Spain. Sample material is recorded as cDNA or gDNA derived from T cells, B-cell-depleted T cells, or PBMCs.

In the study's own analysis: It was from reference gene primer amplification that nucleated cell counts were estimated. Profiled with immunoSEQ multiplex PCR; TCRdb holds only in-frame clones, not every one. The DNA was the basis for D and trimming; V, J and clone size are from that table. The repertoire consists of under 150,000 clones, with about four fifths occurring once and the leading ten covering approximately 8.7%. The sample was peripheral blood. V gene TRBV6-5 combines with J gene TRBJ2-7; D uncertain. This TCR was sampled from a man in his forties or fifties with active or convalescent COVID-19. CDR3 sequence: CASSRPAGKSYEQYF. The CDR3, as DNA: TGTGCCAGCAGCCGCCCCGCAGGTAAATCCTACGAGCAGTACTTC.